There are a few counts of the clone carrying this T cell receptor (beta chain). The antigen is not known. The data stem from a study of cytomegalovirus exposure and HLA in healthy donors. The PCR used 60 Vbeta and 13 Jbeta primers. Data came from immunoSEQ multiplex PCR; TCRdb stores just in-frame clones and leaves some out. The repertoire has some 98,000 clones, under 75% of them found once; the top ten carry 2% to 3%. Study-wide findings and caveats: Some TCR beta chains (164 of them) were listed as cytomegalovirus-associated. In a later analysis, specific HLA alleles were associated with around 17,000 TCR beta sequences at a 0.05 false discovery rate.

This CDR3 is built from 14 residues. The ends lost 6 bases at V and 5 bases at J; junction bases unmatched: 6. Germline CDR1 is MNHNY and CDR2 is SVGAGI (reference sequence). Source material: PBMCs. This TCR was recovered from a man in his fifties or sixties in good health and CMV-seronegative. This rearrangement joins TRBV6-6 to TRBJ1-4; 7 nucleotides match TRBD1. The CDR3 loop reads CASRDRVPNEKLFF. DNA of the CDR3: TGTGCCAGCAGAGACAGGGTTCCCAATGAAAAACTGTTTTTT.